The 31 T cell receptor beta chains below all came from one sample that was sequenced in a study of T cells expressing NK-cell markers. Using the 5' RACE reads, TCRdb records one entry per CDR3 protein without DNA. The specimen's table records 200,000 to 300,000 distinct CDR3 sequences. The sequenced material came from blood T cells: a sorted CD56 or NKG2C T cell subset, CD4+ or CD8+ T cells, or bulk PBMC T cells (not recorded which). These TCRs come from a man aged 18 to 29 in good health.

The chain carries TRBV6-1 and TRBJ1-5; TCRdb indicates TRBD1, and absent DNA this call remains unverified. Germline CDR1 is MNHNS and CDR2 is SASEGT. This CDR3 is 15 amino acids long. CDR3 sequence: CASNPTGTPNQPQHF.

The chain combines TRBV5-1 with TRBJ2-1; no DNA is available, so the TRBD2 call from TCRdb remains unchecked. Looked up from germline, CDR1 is SGHRS and CDR2 is YFSETQ. The CDR3 totals 17 residues. The CDR3 loop reads CASSFPGLAGGRNEQFF.

V is TRBV11-2 and J is TRBJ2-1; the TRBD2 assignment by TCRdb is unverifiable without DNA. CDR1 SGHAT and CDR2 FQNNGV come from the germline V gene. This CDR3 is built from 17 residues. This CDR3 reads CASSLVASGTRTSEQFF.

The gene calls are TRBV20-1 and TRBJ1-6; TCRdb indicates TRBD1, and absent DNA this call remains unverified. The germline V gene encodes CDR1 DFQATT and CDR2 SNEGSKA (reference sequence). The CDR3 runs 14 residues. This chain's CDR3 is CSASGGQGFSPLHF.

The V call is TRBV6-1, the J call TRBJ1-1; there is no DNA to check the TCRdb D call of TRBD1. The V gene's germline CDR1 is MNHNS and CDR2 SASEGT. This CDR3 has 14 amino acids. This chain's CDR3 is CASSAGGESWRAFF.

The V and J genes are TRBV29-1 and TRBJ2-3; without DNA, the TCRdb call of TRBD2 cannot be checked. CDR3 length equals 13 residues. Germline-derived CDR1 and CDR2 are SQVTM and ANQGSEA. The CDR3 sequence is CSVGLAAGSAQYF.

The chain is built from TRBV20-1 and TRBJ2-2; TCRdb indicates TRBD2, and absent DNA this call remains unverified. The germline CDR1 and CDR2 sequences are DFQATT and SNEGSKA (reference sequence). This CDR3 has 16 amino acids. The chain's CDR3 is CSARPTAAGITGELFF.

The CDR3 spells CASSLDLSGANVLTF. The V call is TRBV5-1, the J call TRBJ2-6. CDR1 and CDR2 (germline): SGHRS, YFSETQ. This CDR3 is 15 amino acids long.

The chain is built from TRBV20-1 and TRBJ2-3. This CDR3 has 12 amino acids. CDR1 and CDR2 (germline): DFQATT, SNEGSKA (reference sequence). The CDR3 reads CSARDDPDTQYF.

The chain uses TRBV7-9 and TRBJ2-4. The germline V gene has CDR1 SEHNR and CDR2 FQNEAQ (reference sequence). This CDR3 has 14 residues. CDR3: CASSPASVRNIQYF.

This chain connects TRBV6-5 to TRBJ2-7; TCRdb's D call of TRBD1 is untestable without DNA. Germline V CDR1 and CDR2: MNHEY, SVGAGI. This CDR3 is 14 amino acids long. Here the CDR3 reads CASSYGDGQYEQYF.

The chain is built from TRBV12-3 or TRBV12-4 and TRBJ1-2; TCRdb names TRBD1, which stays unverified in the absence of DNA. The CDR3 runs to 11 residues. This CDR3 is CASSGGDGYTF.

The rearrangement joins TRBV12-3 or TRBV12-4 to TRBJ2-5; the TCRdb D gene call, TRBD1, has no DNA to confirm it. The CDR3 length is 13 residues. CDR3 region: CASSFSGVKTQYF.

The chain joins TRBV5-1 to TRBJ1-1. CDR1 and CDR2 from the germline V gene are SGHRS and YFSETQ. The CDR3 extends over 13 amino acids. The CDR3 here is CASRQLVNTEAFF.

The gene calls are TRBV12-3 or TRBV12-4 and TRBJ2-7. The CDR3 is made up of 14 amino acids. The CDR3 reads CASSIRGSLYEQYF.

V gene TRBV5-1 combines with J gene TRBJ2-1. Germline CDR1 SGHRS, CDR2 YFSETQ. The CDR3 has 14 amino acids. CDR3 loop: CASSLATAYNEQFF.

The chain combines TRBV28 with TRBJ1-5. Germline V CDR1 and CDR2: MDHEN, SYDVKM. There are 14 residues in the CDR3. The CDR3 loop is CASRDLTSNQPQHF.

This chain joins TRBV6-1 and TRBJ1-2; TCRdb's assignment of TRBD1 cannot be checked, as there is no DNA. This CDR3 is 14 amino acids long. Germline V gives CDR1 MNHNS, CDR2 SASEGT. The CDR3: CASSNRDRGDGYTF.

V usage is TRBV5-1 and J usage is TRBJ2-5; TCRdb lists TRBD2, though no DNA is available to test this call. CDR3 length: 17 amino acids. Germline V gene lookup returns CDR1 SGHRS and CDR2 YFSETQ. The CDR3: CASSLGAGTRGQETQYF.

This chain uses TRBV12-3 or TRBV12-4 with TRBJ1-1. The CDR3 totals 15 residues. The CDR3: CASSLYGRKNTEAFF.

The V gene is TRBV28, the J gene TRBJ2-7; with no DNA, the TCRdb D assignment of TRBD2 cannot be verified. The CDR3 contains 14 residues. Germline V gene lookup returns CDR1 MDHEN and CDR2 SYDVKM. The CDR3 reads CASSSQGGRNEQYF.

The V and J genes are TRBV24-1 and TRBJ2-5. Looked up from germline, CDR1 is KGHDR and CDR2 is SFDVKD. This CDR3 comprises 12 residues. The CDR3: CATSSGAETQYF.

The V gene is TRBV4-3, the J gene TRBJ2-3; checking the TCRdb D call of TRBD2 is not possible without DNA. The CDR3 covers 16 residues. Looked up from germline, CDR1 is LGHNA and CDR2 is YSLEER. The CDR3 is CASSQVRSGSADTQYF.

The chain uses TRBV9 and TRBJ2-7. This CDR3 has 15 residues. Germline loops: CDR1 SGDLS, CDR2 YYNGEE. The CDR3 spells CASSVGFGEPYEQYF.

The gene calls are TRBV7-3 and TRBJ1-1; TCRdb names TRBD1, which stays unverified in the absence of DNA. The CDR3 sequence is 12 residues long. Germline assignment: CDR1 SGHTA and CDR2 FQGTGA. This chain's CDR3 is CASSLVAGQAFF.

The chain combines TRBV19 with TRBJ2-1. The CDR3 has 15 amino acids. Looked up from germline, CDR1 is LNHDA and CDR2 is SQIVND (reference sequence). The CDR3 here is CASSPTVSSYNEQFF.

The chain uses TRBV19 and TRBJ2-3. Germline CDR1 is LNHDA and CDR2 is SQIVND (reference sequence). This CDR3 has 12 residues. CDR3 protein: CASSNYTDTQYF.

The rearrangement joins TRBV7-2 to TRBJ2-1; TCRdb indicates TRBD1, and absent DNA this call remains unverified. This CDR3 contains 15 residues. Germline loops: CDR1 SGHTA, CDR2 FQGNSA. The CDR3 reads CASSLVRELSQVQFF.

The rearrangement joins TRBV20-1 to TRBJ2-4. Germline lookup yields CDR1 DFQATT and CDR2 SNEGSKA (reference sequence). CDR3 size: 14 residues. CDR3 region: CSARVSLAKNIQYF.

V gene TRBV5-4 combines with J gene TRBJ2-2; TCRdb indicates TRBD2, and absent DNA this call remains unverified. This CDR3 is 15 amino acids long. Germline V gene lookup returns CDR1 SGHNT and CDR2 YYREEE (reference sequence). The CDR3 spells CASSPGLAAPGELFF.

The CDR3 sequence: CSAPHDSSYEQYF. This chain links TRBV20-1 with TRBJ2-7. The CDR3 totals 13 residues. Germline V gene data show CDR1 as DFQATT and CDR2 as SNEGSKA (reference sequence).